A selection of T cell receptor beta chains follows, all from one sample in a study of shared clonotypes between healthy human individuals. The data were produced by immunoSEQ multiplex PCR, yet TCRdb's version contains in-frame clones alone and is incomplete. The sample lists hundreds of thousands of clones, 95% to 97% occurring once. Sequenced input: naive CD4+ T cells sorted from blood. The source is a woman under 40 in good health. CDR3s include the opening cysteine and the closing phenylalanine or tryptophan. D genes are given only for firm matches. Clone size is stated in some rows and not others, as once, few, many or a class when expanded.

TRBV11-1	TRBJ1-2	.	.	CASSYGLANYGYTF	TGTGCCAGCAGCTACGGCCTAGCTAACTATGGCTACACCTTC
TRBV30	TRBJ2-7	.	.	CAWSMGGYEQYF	TGTGCCTGGAGTATGGGCGGCTACGAGCAGTACTTC
TRBV11-2	TRBJ2-5	.	.	CASSLDLARVGTQYF	TGTGCCAGCAGCTTAGATCTTGCCAGGGTCGGGACCCAGTACTTC
TRBV19	TRBJ2-2	.	.	CASWDRPNTGELFF	TGTGCCAGTTGGGACCGCCCCAACACCGGGGAGCTGTTTTTT
TRBV5-1	TRBJ2-5	TRBD2	.	CASSSTPIAGGPGETQYF	TGCGCCAGCAGCTCCACACCAATAGCGGGAGGGCCGGGGGAGACCCAGTACTTC
TRBV7-2	TRBJ1-5	TRBD1	.	CASSPGTGGVQPQHF	TGTGCCAGCAGCCCGGGGACAGGGGGCGTTCAGCCCCAGCATTTT
TRBV5-8	TRBJ1-2	TRBD1	.	CASSRGQGGSIRHYGYTF	TGTGCCAGCAGCCGCGGACAGGGAGGGTCCATTCGACACTATGGCTACACCTTC
TRBV28	TRBJ2-7	TRBD1	.	CASSWTGKGYEQYF	TGTGCCAGCAGTTGGACAGGGAAAGGCTACGAGCAGTACTTC
TRBV11-2	TRBJ2-7	.	.	CASSLAYEQYF	TGTGCCAGCAGCCTAGCCTACGAGCAGTACTTC
TRBV10-1	TRBJ1-1	.	few	CASSESVNTEAFF	TGCGCCAGCAGTGAGTCTGTGAACACTGAAGCTTTCTTT
TRBV6-6	TRBJ2-7	.	.	CASTLRRGIGHEQYF	TGTGCCAGCACACTCCGTCGCGGGATAGGCCACGAGCAGTACTTC
TRBV28	TRBJ1-2	.	.	CASWEDTIYGYTF	TGTGCCAGTTGGGAGGACACCATCTATGGCTACACCTTC
TRBV30	TRBJ1-2	.	.	CAWSQVTGRYGYTF	TGTGCCTGGAGCCAGGTGACGGGAAGATATGGCTACACCTTC
TRBV6-1	TRBJ1-2	TRBD1	.	CASRVGTGVWGYTF	TGTGCCAGCAGGGTGGGGACAGGAGTATGGGGCTACACCTTC